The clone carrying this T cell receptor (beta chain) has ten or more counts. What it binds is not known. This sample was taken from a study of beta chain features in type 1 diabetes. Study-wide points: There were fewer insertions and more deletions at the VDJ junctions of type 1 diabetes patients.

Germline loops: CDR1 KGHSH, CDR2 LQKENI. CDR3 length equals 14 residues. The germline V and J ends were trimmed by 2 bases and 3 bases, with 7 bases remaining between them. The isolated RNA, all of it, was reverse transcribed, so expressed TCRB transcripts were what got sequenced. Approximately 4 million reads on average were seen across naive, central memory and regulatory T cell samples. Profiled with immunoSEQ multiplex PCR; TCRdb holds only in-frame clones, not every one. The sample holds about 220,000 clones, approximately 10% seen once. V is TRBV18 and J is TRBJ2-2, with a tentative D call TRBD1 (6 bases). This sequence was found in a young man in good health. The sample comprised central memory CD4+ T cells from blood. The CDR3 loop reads CASSPGQYTGELFF. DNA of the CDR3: TGTGCCAGCTCACCAGGACAGTACACCGGGGAGCTGTTTTTT.